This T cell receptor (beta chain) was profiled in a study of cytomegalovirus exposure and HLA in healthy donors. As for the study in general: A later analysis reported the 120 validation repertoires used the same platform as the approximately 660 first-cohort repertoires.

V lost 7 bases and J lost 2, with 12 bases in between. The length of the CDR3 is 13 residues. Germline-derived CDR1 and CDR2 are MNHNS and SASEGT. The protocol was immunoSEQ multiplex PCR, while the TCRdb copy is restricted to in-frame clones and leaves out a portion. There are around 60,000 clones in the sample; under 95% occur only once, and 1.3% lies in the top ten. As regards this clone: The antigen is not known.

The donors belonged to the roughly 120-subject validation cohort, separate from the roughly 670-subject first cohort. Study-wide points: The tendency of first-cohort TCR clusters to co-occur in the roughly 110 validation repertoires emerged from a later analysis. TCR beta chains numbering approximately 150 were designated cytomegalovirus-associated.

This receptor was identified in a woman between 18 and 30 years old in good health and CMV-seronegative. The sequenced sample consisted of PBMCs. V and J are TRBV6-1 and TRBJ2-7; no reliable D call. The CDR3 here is CASTYTETYEQYF. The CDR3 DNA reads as TGTGCCAGCACCTACACAGAGACCTACGAGCAGTACTTC.